The present entry profiles one T cell receptor beta chain with its context. Researchers amplified the TCR beta CDR3 regions from RNA transcripts. During a first-round RT-PCR of the TCR CDR3, the HTBI primer set was used. TCRdb passed the multiplex PCR reads through MiXCR, listing each CDR3 protein once. The sample contains around 690,000 distinct CDR3 sequences, less than 25% of which appear only once. The record originates from a study of T cells in Graves' hyperthyroidism and ophthalmopathy. Overall study: At initial diagnosis, before any treatment had begun, peripheral blood was obtained.

Germline CDR1 and CDR2: GTSNPN and SVGIG (reference sequence). CDR3 size: 11 residues. V was shortened by 8 bases and J by 9 bases, with 13 bases between the two germline ends. The gene calls are TRBV30 and TRBJ2-2, with D perhaps matching TRBD1 (5 bases). This receptor was obtained from a man younger than 40 with Graves' ophthalmopathy. The sequenced sample consisted of blood. CDR3 in amino acids: CAGWGPRELFF. The CDR3 DNA reads TGTGCCGGGTGGGGCCCCCGGGAGCTGTTTTTT.